A selection of T cell receptor beta chains follows, all from one sample in a study of T cells in Graves' hyperthyroidism and ophthalmopathy. TCRdb processed the multiplex PCR reads anew with MiXCR; each CDR3 protein has one entry. The top ten hold approximately 30% of the sample, which has about 640,000 distinct CDR3 sequences, less than 25% seen once. Sequenced sample: blood. Receptors were obtained from a man aged 25 to 40 with Graves' ophthalmopathy. Both conserved end residues are trimmed from each CDR3. Each record gives: J gene, V gene, CDR3 protein.

J: TRBJ1-5
V: TRBV20-1
CDR3: SASSSNQPQH

J: TRBJ2-1
V: TRBV27
CDR3: ASSLSIRAGNEQF

J: TRBJ2-5
V: TRBV11-2
CDR3: ASTLMGRLAGGETQY

J: TRBJ1-1
V: TRBV6-2/TRBV6-3
CDR3: ASSYWQGNTEAF

J: TRBJ2-7
V: TRBV30
CDR3: AWSGIDSYEQY

J: TRBJ2-5
V: TRBV6-5
CDR3: ASSYQRGGETQY

J: TRBJ2-1
V: TRBV5-1
CDR3: ASSLDVGRASYNEQF

J: TRBJ2-5
V: TRBV10-3
CDR3: AISESFLGIQETQY

J: TRBJ2-7
V: TRBV3-1
CDR3: ASSQGFSGRIGAYEQY

J: TRBJ1-1
V: TRBV4-1
CDR3: ASRHQGRGRTKTEAF

J: TRBJ2-5
V: TRBV20-1
CDR3: SATGGGREAQY

J: TRBJ2-7
V: TRBV9
CDR3: ASSVADRPSYEQY

J: TRBJ1-5
V: TRBV19
CDR3: ASSFGMGNQPQH

J: TRBJ1-5
V: TRBV12-3/TRBV12-4
CDR3: ASSFDRVSRGGYNQPQH

J: TRBJ2-2
V: TRBV2
CDR3: ASSAPGGAGTGELF

J: TRBJ1-1
V: TRBV28
CDR3: ASSQGGREAF

J: TRBJ2-7
V: TRBV20-1
CDR3: SATGGVTYEQY

J: TRBJ2-5
V: TRBV28
CDR3: ASSPTGLFQETQY

J: TRBJ2-3
V: TRBV2
CDR3: ASSVIGTSFSPGADTQY

J: TRBJ2-3
V: TRBV18
CDR3: ASSSRPRLGTDTQY

J: TRBJ2-3
V: TRBV27
CDR3: ASSPRDRVISDTQY

J: TRBJ1-1
V: TRBV19
CDR3: ASISGWGTEAF

J: TRBJ2-5
V: TRBV27
CDR3: ASSLTSLLQETQY

J: TRBJ2-5
V: TRBV30
CDR3: AWLAGTSGKGGQETQY

J: TRBJ2-7
V: TRBV28
CDR3: ASRSTVTQY

J: TRBJ2-1
V: TRBV29-1
CDR3: SSDRGRNEQF

J: TRBJ1-3
V: TRBV6-5
CDR3: ASSYSTGAGNTIY

J: TRBJ2-3
V: TRBV30
CDR3: AWSVPLLTSGRVADTQY

J: TRBJ2-3
V: TRBV20-1
CDR3: SAKKIRDRYTDTQY

J: TRBJ2-7
V: TRBV20-1
CDR3: SAIWGEQY

J: TRBJ1-1
V: TRBV19
CDR3: ASSRGRGEPAF

J: TRBJ2-2
V: TRBV10-1
CDR3: ASSNPSGTNTGELF

J: TRBJ2-1
V: TRBV10-2
CDR3: ASNGQGINEQF

J: TRBJ2-7
V: TRBV29-1
CDR3: SVRTAYEQY

J: TRBJ1-6
V: TRBV7-9
CDR3: ASSLAQGHSPLH

J: TRBJ2-3
V: TRBV12-3/TRBV12-4
CDR3: ASSVGAPTDTQY

J: TRBJ2-3
V: TRBV14
CDR3: ASSQDGKYGTSGRTDTQY

J: TRBJ2-1
V: TRBV10-3
CDR3: AISQPPSGSVNEQF

J: TRBJ2-7
V: TRBV12-3/TRBV12-4
CDR3: ASSLGTDSYEQY

J: TRBJ2-7
V: TRBV3-1
CDR3: ASSQKTSGRAEQY

J: TRBJ1-5
V: TRBV20-1
CDR3: SARRTGGREGQPQH

J: TRBJ2-5
V: TRBV6-5
CDR3: ASSYFAGASGQETQY

J: TRBJ1-3
V: TRBV20-1
CDR3: SARDGGPGNTIY

J: TRBJ2-5
V: TRBV20-1
CDR3: SARSARAFQETQY

J: TRBJ2-7
V: TRBV7-9
CDR3: ASSYGTSGSFSYEQY

J: TRBJ1-3
V: TRBV4-2
CDR3: ASSQDQGATNGNTIY

J: TRBJ2-7
V: TRBV20-1
CDR3: SGEGSSYEQY

J: TRBJ2-3
V: TRBV7-2
CDR3: ASSAGLVTDTQY

J: TRBJ2-2
V: TRBV12-3/TRBV12-4
CDR3: ASSLTDRGPAGELF

J: TRBJ2-1
V: TRBV5-1
CDR3: ASSLATPRAGNEQF

J: TRBJ1-5
V: TRBV20-1
CDR3: SARIRQGNQPQH

J: TRBJ2-5
V: TRBV28
CDR3: ASSSSGTAQETQY

J: TRBJ1-5
V: TRBV2
CDR3: ASSELGGGNQPQH

J: TRBJ2-7
V: TRBV11-3
CDR3: ASSLDWTHSYEQY

J: TRBJ2-2
V: TRBV15
CDR3: ATSRSGLAGNTGELF

J: TRBJ1-2
V: TRBV20-1
CDR3: SAGGYT

J: TRBJ2-1
V: TRBV7-2
CDR3: ASSPRGPSSYNEQF

J: TRBJ2-1
V: TRBV11-2
CDR3: ASRAGTAYNEQF